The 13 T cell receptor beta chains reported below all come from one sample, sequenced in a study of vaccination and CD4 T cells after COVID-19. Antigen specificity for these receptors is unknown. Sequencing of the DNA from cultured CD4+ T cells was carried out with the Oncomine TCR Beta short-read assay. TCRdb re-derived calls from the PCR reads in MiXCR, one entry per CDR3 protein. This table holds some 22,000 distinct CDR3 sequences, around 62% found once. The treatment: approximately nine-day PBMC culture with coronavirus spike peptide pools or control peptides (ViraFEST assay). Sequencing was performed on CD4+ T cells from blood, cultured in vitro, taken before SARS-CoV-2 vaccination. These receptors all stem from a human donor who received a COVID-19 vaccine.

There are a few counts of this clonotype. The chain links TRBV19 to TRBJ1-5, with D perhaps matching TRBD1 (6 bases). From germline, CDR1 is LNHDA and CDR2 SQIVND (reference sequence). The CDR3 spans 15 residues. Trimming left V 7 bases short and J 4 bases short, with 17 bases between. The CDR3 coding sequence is TGTGCCAGTACCCCGAACAGGGTAAGGAATCAGCCCCAGCATTTT. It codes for CASTPNRVRNQPQHF.

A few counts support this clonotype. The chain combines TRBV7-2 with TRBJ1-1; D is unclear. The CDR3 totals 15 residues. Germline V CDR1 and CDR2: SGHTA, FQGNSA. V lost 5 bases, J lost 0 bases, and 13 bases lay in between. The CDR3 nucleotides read TGTGCCAGCAGCGGGGAGGCGAGCCTGAACACTGAAGCTTTCTTT. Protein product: CASSGEASLNTEAFF.

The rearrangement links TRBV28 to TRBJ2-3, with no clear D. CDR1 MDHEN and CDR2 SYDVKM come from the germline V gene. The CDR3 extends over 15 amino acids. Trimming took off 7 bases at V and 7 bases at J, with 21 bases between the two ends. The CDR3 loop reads CASTLRAFKGYTQYF. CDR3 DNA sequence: TGTGCCAGCACCCTTCGGGCCTTCAAAGGGTATACGCAGTATTTT.

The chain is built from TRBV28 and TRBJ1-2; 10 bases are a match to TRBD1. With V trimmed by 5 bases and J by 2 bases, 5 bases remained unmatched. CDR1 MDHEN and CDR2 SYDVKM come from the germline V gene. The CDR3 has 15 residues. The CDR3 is CASSRTGQGNYGYTF. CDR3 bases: TGTGCCAGCAGTAGAACGGGACAGGGGAACTATGGCTACACCTTC.

The DNA for the CDR3 is TGCAGTGCTAGAGATGGTCGGGCGGCGGCCACTGAAGCTTTCTTT. The encoded protein is CSARDGRAAATEAFF. This rearrangement joins TRBV20-1 to TRBJ1-1; no clear D. CDR1 and CDR2 from the germline V gene are DFQATT and SNEGSKA (reference sequence). Trimming shortened V by 0 bases and J by 4 bases, and 15 bases separated the two germline ends. The CDR3 is 15 residues long.

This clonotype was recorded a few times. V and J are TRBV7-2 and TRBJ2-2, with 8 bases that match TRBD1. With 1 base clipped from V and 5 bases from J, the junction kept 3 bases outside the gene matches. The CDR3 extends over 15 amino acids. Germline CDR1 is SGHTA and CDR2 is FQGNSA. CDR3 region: CASSLGWTGTGELFF. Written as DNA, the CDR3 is TGTGCCAGCAGCTTAGGGTGGACAGGGACCGGGGAGCTGTTTTTT.

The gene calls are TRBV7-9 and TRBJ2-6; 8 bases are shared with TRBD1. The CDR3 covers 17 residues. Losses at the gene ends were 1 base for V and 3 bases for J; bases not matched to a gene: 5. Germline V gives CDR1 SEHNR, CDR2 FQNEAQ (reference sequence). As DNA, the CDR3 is TGTGCCAGCAGCTTAGATCAGGGGGCGTTTGGGGCCAACGTCCTGACTTTC. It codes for CASSLDQGAFGANVLTF. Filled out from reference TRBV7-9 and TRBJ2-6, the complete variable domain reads DTGVSQNPRHKITKRGQNVTFRCDPISEHNRLYWYRQTLGQGPEFLTYFQNEAQLEKSRLLSDRFSAERPKGSFSTLEIQRTEQGDSAMYLCASSLDQGAFGANVLTFGAGSRLTVL.

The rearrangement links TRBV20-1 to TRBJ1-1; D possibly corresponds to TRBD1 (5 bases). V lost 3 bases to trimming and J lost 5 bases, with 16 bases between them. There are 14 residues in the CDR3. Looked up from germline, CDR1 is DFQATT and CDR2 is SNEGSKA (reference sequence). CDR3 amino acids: CSASVPRGRTEAFF. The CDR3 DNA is TGCAGTGCTAGTGTTCCCCGGGGGAGAACTGAAGCTTTCTTT.

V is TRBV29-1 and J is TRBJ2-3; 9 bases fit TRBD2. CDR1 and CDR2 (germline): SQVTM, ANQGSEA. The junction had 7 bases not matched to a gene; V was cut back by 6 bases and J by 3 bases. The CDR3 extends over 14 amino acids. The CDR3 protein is CSVKPGLATDTQYF. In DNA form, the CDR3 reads TGCAGCGTGAAACCGGGACTAGCAACAGATACGCAGTATTTT.

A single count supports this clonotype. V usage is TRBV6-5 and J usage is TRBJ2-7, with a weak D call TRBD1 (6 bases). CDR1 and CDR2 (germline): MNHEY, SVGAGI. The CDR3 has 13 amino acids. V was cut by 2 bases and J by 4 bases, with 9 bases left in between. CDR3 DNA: TGTGCCAGCAGTTACAACAGGGATTACGAGCAGTACTTC. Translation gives CASSYNRDYEQYF.

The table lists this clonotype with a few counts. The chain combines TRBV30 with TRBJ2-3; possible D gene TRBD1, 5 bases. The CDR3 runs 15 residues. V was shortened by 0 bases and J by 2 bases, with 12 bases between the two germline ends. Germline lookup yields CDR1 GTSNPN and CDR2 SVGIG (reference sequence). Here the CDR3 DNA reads TGTGCCTGGAGTGTAGGTCAGGGAAACACAGATACGCAGTATTTT. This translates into CAWSVGQGNTDTQYF.

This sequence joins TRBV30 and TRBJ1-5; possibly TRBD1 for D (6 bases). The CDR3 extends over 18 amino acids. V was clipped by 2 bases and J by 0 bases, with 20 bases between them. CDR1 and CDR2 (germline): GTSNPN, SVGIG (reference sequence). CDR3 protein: CAWSRTPTWTASNQPQHF. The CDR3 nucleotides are TGTGCCTGGAGTAGGACACCTACCTGGACAGCTAGCAATCAGCCCCAGCATTTT.

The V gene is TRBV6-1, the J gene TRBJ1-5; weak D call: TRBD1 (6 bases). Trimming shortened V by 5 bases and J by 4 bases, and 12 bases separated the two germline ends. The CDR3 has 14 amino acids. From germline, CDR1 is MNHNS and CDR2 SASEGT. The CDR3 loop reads CASSPDSGNQPQHF. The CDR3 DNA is TGTGCCAGCAGTCCGGACAGCGGAAATCAGCCCCAGCATTTT.